This TCR beta chain was sequenced during a study of CD4+ T cells in melanoma. The repertoire was sequenced with immunoSEQ multiplex PCR; TCRdb's copy has only in-frame clones and lacks some. The sample consists of about 21,000 clones, roughly 73% of them appearing once. Germline V gene sequence: CDR1 LNHDA, CDR2 SQIVND (reference sequence). The CDR3 extends over 16 amino acids. The trim removed 5 bases at V and 3 bases at J, leaving 12 bases unmatched. Overall study results and limits: A reported correlation linked neoantigen-specific CD4+ T cells to CD8+, macrophage and B cell function. In melanoma, neoantigen-specific CD4+ T cells reportedly differed in differentiation state.

As to this clone: The antigen remains undetermined.

This chain uses TRBV19 with TRBJ1-2, with 7 bases lining up with TRBD1. The origin of this receptor is a human donor with melanoma. DNA of the CDR3: TGTGCCAGTAGTCCCCTCTCGACAGGGCGGGACTATGGCTACACCTTC. It encodes CASSPLSTGRDYGYTF.